This is a list of T cell receptor beta chains from one sample in a study of control samples from healthy donors and cancer patients. TCRdb's table, derived via immunoSEQ multiplex PCR, lists solely in-frame clones and lacks some. The repertoire consists of about 100,000 clones, with less than 90% occurring once and the leading ten covering 15% to 20%. The sequenced sample consisted of blood. Receptor source: a woman aged 50 to 60 in good health. Both conserved end residues are part of each CDR3. A D gene is named only where the DNA matches it firmly. Clone size is not always given. Where it is, it says once, few, many or a class for expanded clones.

J | V | size | D | DNA | CDR3
TRBJ1-2 | TRBV9 | once | . | TGTGCCAGCAGCGCGCTGAACGGACAGTATGGCTACACCTTC | CASSALNGQYGYTF
TRBJ2-1 | TRBV5-5 | . | . | TGTGCCAGCAGCTTCAGGTGGGAGATCTACAATGAGCAGTTCTTC | CASSFRWEIYNEQFF
TRBJ1-5 | TRBV19 | . | . | TGTGCCAGTAGTATAGGGGGGGGGCTGATTCAGCCCCAGCATTTT | CASSIGGGLIQPQHF
TRBJ2-4 | TRBV19 | . | . | TGTGCCACCACTGGGGGGCGAAAAGGAAACATTCAGTACTTC | CATTGGRKGNIQYF
TRBJ2-1 | TRBV11-2 | . | . | TGTGCCAGCAGCTTAGATTTGGTTTCCTACAATGAGCAGTTCTTC | CASSLDLVSYNEQFF
TRBJ2-1 | TRBV6-6 | once | TRBD2 | TGTGCCAGCAGCCCAGCTAGCGGGCGCTACAATGAGCAGTTCTTC | CASSPASGRYNEQFF
TRBJ2-2 | TRBV6-5 | . | . | TGTGCCAGCAGGGAGCGGCCGAACACCGGGGAGCTGTTTTTT | CASRERPNTGELFF
TRBJ1-5 | TRBV24-1 | . | TRBD1 | TGTGCCACCAGTGACCCGGACAGGGGGGATCAGCCCCAGCATTTT | CATSDPDRGDQPQHF
TRBJ2-7 | TRBV6-5 | . | . | TGTGCCAGCAGGATTGGGACTTCCTCCTACGAGCAGTACTTC | CASRIGTSSYEQYF
TRBJ2-7 | TRBV19 | . | . | TGTGCCAGTAGCCTTCAGGGTTTCAGCTCCTACGAGCAGTACTTC | CASSLQGFSSYEQYF
TRBJ2-5 | TRBV30 | . | . | TGTGCCTGGAGTTTGTCCGAGACCCAGTACTTC | CAWSLSETQYF
TRBJ2-2 | TRBV19 | . | . | TGTGCCAGTAGTTCCCGACCCACCGGGGAGCTGTTTTTT | CASSSRPTGELFF
TRBJ2-3 | TRBV6-5 | . | . | TGTGCCAGCAGGAAACAACAGAGAACAGATACGCAGTATTTT | CASRKQQRTDTQYF
TRBJ2-3 | TRBV7-2 | . | . | TGTGCCAGCAGCGGGGGGGGCTACACAGATACGCAGTATTTT | CASSGGGYTDTQYF
TRBJ2-1 | TRBV27 | . | TRBD2 | TGTGCCAGCAGTTTATATCTAGCGGGAGGTGGTGGTGAGCAGTTCTTC | CASSLYLAGGGGEQFF
TRBJ1-2 | TRBV9 | . | . | TGTGCCAGCAGCGCAGCTGCTAACTATGGCTACACCTTC | CASSAAANYGYTF
TRBJ1-1 | TRBV6-6 | . | . | TGTGCCAGCAGCCTGGACCTAGACACTGAAGCTTTCTTT | CASSLDLDTEAFF
TRBJ1-2 | TRBV29-1 | . | TRBD1 | TGCAGCGTGGGGGACAGTGTGTACTATGGCTACACCTTC | CSVGDSVYYGYTF
TRBJ2-6 | TRBV19 | . | . | TGTGCCAGTAGTAAGGGGCAGGGCTCTGGGGCCAACGTCCTGACTTTC | CASSKGQGSGANVLTF
TRBJ2-3 | TRBV7-2 | . | TRBD2 | TGTGCCAGCAGCCCCCTAGCGGGGGTGACAGATACGCAGTATTTT | CASSPLAGVTDTQYF
TRBJ2-3 | TRBV11-3 | . | . | TGTGCCAGCAGCATAGCAGGGGTAGCAACGCAGTATTTT | CASSIAGVATQYF
TRBJ2-1 | TRBV15 | . | . | TGTGCCACCAGCTTACCGCGGGGGCCGTCCTACAATGAGCAGTTCTTC | CATSLPRGPSYNEQFF
TRBJ2-5 | TRBV7-8 | . | TRBD2 | TGTGCCAGCAGCTACGGACTAGCGCTGGGGGAGACCCAGTACTTC | CASSYGLALGETQYF
TRBJ1-5 | TRBV2 | . | TRBD1 | TGTGCCAGCAGTTTGACGTCCGGGACAGGGGGTTATGAGCCCCAGCATTTT | CASSLTSGTGGYEPQHF
TRBJ1-5 | TRBV6-4 | few | . | TGTGCCAGCAGCCCCTCGGGAAATCAGCCCCAGCATTTT | CASSPSGNQPQHF
TRBJ1-1 | TRBV6-5 | few | . | TGTGCCAGCAGAGGAGCAAGGGGGACTGAAGCTTTCTTT | CASRGARGTEAFF
TRBJ1-2 | TRBV18 | . | . | TGTGCCAGCTCACCGGAAGGGACCGTTAACTATGGCTACACCTTC | CASSPEGTVNYGYTF
TRBJ2-7 | TRBV6-5 | . | TRBD1 | TGTGCCAGCAGGGCGGACAGGGGGGGCACCTACGAGCAGTACTTC | CASRADRGGTYEQYF
TRBJ2-7 | TRBV5-5 | . | . | TGTGCCAGCAGCTTGCAGGGCTCTTACGAGCAGTACTTC | CASSLQGSYEQYF